The T cell receptor beta chain under discussion was sequenced for a study of T cells in Graves' hyperthyroidism and ophthalmopathy. Across the whole study: Pretreatment peripheral blood was obtained at initial diagnosis. Study-wide points: Most thyroid clonotypes expanded above 0.001 appeared in blood too.

Amplified TCR beta CDR3 regions came from RNA transcripts. The HTBI set primed first-round TCR CDR3 RT-PCR. MiXCR, applied by TCRdb to the multiplex PCR reads, yields one record per CDR3 protein. The data show 340,000 or so distinct CDR3 sequences, with around a sixth seen just once and approximately 35% held by the top ten. As to this clonotype: Its cognate antigen is unknown.

CDR1 and CDR2 from the germline V gene are MNHNS and SASEGT. V was trimmed by 5 bases and J by 8 bases, leaving 22 bases between them. The CDR3 sequence is 16 residues long. Investigators excluded patients with uncontrolled infection, other autoimmune disease, pregnancy or lactation. Source material: blood. The TCR sequence derives from a young man with Graves' hyperthyroidism. V usage is TRBV6-1 and J usage is TRBJ2-1, with a tentative D call TRBD2 (5 bases). CDR3: CASSSTGIPPTYEQFF. The DNA for the CDR3 is TGTGCCAGCAGTAGCACCGGGATTCCACCTACATATGAGCAGTTCTTC.